This T cell receptor beta chain was found in a study of immune characterization of retroperitoneal liposarcoma. TCRdb used MiXCR to reprocess the PCR reads, holding one entry per CDR3 protein. The sample includes roughly 9,700 distinct CDR3 sequences, about 27% of them seen just once. Per the germline V gene, CDR1 is SGHNT and CDR2 is YENEEA. This CDR3 spans 16 amino acids. The V gene lost 5 bases and the J gene lost 13 bases, with 27 bases spanning the gap. This TCR derives from a female donor with retroperitoneal liposarcoma. The sequenced material came from tumor tissue. The rearrangement links TRBV11-3 to TRBJ2-1; possible D gene TRBD2, 7 bases. CDR3 region: CASSHLGGGGLETQFF. The DNA of the CDR3 is TGTGCCAGCAGCCACCTAGGTGGCGGGGGCCTAGAGACCCAGTTCTTC.